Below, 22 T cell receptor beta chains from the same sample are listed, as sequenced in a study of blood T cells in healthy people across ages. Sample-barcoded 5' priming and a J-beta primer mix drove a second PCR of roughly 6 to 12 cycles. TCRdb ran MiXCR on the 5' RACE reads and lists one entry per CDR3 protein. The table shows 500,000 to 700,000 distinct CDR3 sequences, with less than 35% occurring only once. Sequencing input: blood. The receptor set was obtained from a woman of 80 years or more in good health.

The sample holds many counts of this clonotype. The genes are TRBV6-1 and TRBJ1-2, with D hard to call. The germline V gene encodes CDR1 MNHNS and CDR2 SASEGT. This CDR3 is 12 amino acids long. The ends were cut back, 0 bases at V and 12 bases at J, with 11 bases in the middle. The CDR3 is CASSEARQSHTF. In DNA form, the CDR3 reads TGTGCCAGCAGTGAAGCGCGGCAGAGTCACACCTTC.

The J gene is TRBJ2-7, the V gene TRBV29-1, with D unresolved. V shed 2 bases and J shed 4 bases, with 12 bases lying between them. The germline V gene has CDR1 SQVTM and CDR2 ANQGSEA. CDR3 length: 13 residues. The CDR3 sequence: CSVEHRAGYEQYF. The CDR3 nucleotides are TGCAGCGTTGAACATCGGGCTGGGTACGAGCAGTACTTC.

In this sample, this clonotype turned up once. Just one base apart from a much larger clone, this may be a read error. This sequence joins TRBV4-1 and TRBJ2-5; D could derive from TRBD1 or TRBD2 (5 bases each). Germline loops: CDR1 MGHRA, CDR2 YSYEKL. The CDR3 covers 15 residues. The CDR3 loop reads CVSSQDLGAWETQYF. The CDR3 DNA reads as TGCGTCAGCAGCCAAGATCTCGGGGCTTGGGAGACCCAGTACTTC.

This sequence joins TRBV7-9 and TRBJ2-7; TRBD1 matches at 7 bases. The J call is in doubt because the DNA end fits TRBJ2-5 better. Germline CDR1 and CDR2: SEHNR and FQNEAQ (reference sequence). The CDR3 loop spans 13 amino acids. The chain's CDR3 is CASSGTVGETQYF. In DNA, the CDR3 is TGTGCCAGCAGTGGGACAGTAGGGGAGACCCAGTACTTC.

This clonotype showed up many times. CDR3 in amino acids: CSASRGNYGYTF. The CDR3 DNA is TGCAGTGCTAGTCGGGGAAACTATGGCTACACCTTC. The chain is built from TRBV20-1 and TRBJ1-2, with unresolved D. The V gene's germline CDR1 is DFQATT and CDR2 SNEGSKA (reference sequence). CDR3 size: 12 residues. Trimming cost V 3 bases and J 2 bases, with 7 bases left between them.

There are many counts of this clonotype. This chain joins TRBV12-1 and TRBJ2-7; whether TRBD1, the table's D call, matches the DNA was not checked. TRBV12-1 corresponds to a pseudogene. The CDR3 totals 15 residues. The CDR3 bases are TGTGCCAGCAGCTGGGGCCGGGAGCCCTCCTACGAGCAGTACTTC. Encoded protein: CASSWGREPSYEQYF.

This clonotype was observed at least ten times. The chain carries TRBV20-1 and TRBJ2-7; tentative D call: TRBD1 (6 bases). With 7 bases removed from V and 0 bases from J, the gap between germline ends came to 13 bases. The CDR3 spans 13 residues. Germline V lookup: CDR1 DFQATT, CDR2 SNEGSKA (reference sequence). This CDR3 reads CSVTGYSSYEQYF. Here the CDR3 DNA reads TGCAGTGTGACAGGCTACAGCTCCTACGAGCAGTACTTC.

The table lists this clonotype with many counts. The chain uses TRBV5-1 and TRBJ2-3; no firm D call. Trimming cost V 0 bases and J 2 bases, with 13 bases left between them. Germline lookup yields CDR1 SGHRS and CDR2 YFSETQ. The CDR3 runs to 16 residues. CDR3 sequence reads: CASSLASAAYTDTQYF. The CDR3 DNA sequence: TGCGCCAGCAGCTTGGCTTCGGCGGCTTACACAGATACGCAGTATTTT.

CDR3 residues: CSATRTAQSNQPQHF. Written as DNA, the CDR3 is TGCAGTGCTACTCGGACAGCCCAAAGCAATCAGCCCCAGCATTTT. The V call is TRBV20-1, the J call TRBJ1-5, with D possibly matching TRBD1 (6 bases). The CDR3 is 15 residues long. Trimming took 4 bases from V and 1 from J, leaving 14 bases between them. Looked up from germline, CDR1 is DFQATT and CDR2 is SNEGSKA (reference sequence).

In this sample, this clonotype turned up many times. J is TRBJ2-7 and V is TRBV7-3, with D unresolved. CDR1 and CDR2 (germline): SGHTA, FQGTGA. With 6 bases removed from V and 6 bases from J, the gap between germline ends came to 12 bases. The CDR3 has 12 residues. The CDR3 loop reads CASSPDGGEQYF. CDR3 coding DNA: TGTGCCAGCAGTCCAGACGGCGGCGAGCAGTACTTC.

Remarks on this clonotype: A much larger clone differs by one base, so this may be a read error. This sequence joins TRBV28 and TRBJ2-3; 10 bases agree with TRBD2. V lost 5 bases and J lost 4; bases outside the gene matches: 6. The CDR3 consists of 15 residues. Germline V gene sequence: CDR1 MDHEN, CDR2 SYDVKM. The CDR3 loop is CASSQTSGEADTQYF. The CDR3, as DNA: TGTGCCAGCAGTCAAACTAGCGGGGAGGCAGATACGCAGTATTTT. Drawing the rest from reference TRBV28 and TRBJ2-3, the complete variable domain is DVKVTQSSRYLVKRTGEKVFLECVQDMDHENMFWYRQDPGLGLRLIYFSYDVKMKEKGDIPEGYSVSREKKERFSLILESASTNQTSMYLCASSQTSGEADTQYFGPGTRLTVL.

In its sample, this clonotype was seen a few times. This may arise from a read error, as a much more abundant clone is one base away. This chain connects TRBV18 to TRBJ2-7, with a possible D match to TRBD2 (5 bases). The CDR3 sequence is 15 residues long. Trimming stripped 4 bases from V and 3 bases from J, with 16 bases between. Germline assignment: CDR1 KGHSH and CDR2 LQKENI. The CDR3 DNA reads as TGTGCCAGCTCACAAGGAGGTCACAGCTGCTACGAGCAGTACTTC. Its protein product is CASSQGGHSCYEQYF.

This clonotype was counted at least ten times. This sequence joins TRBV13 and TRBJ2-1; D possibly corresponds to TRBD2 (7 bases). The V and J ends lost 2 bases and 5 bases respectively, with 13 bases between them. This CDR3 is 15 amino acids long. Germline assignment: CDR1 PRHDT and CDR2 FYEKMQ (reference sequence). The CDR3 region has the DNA TGTGCCAGCAGCTTACGGGGGGCGCTTCACAATGAGCAGTTCTTC. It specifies CASSLRGALHNEQFF.

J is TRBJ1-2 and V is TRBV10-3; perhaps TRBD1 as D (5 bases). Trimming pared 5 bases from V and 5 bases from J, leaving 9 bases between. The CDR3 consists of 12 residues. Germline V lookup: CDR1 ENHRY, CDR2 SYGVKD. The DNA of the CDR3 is TGTGCCATCAGTAGGGACGGGTATGGCTACACCTTC. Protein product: CAISRDGYGYTF.

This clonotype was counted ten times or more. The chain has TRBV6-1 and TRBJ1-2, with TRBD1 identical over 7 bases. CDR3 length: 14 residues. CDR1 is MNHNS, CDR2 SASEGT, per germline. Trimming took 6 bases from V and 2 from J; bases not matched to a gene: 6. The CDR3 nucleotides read TGTGCCAGCAGCCGGGACAGCGCGAACTATGGCTACACCTTC. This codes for CASSRDSANYGYTF.

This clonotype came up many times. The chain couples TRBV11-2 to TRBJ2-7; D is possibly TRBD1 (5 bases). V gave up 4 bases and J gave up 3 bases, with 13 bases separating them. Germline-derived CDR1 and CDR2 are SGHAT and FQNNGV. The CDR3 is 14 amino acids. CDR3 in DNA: TGTGCCAGCAGCTCTCCATCCCAGGGCTACGAGCAGTACTTC. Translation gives CASSSPSQGYEQYF.

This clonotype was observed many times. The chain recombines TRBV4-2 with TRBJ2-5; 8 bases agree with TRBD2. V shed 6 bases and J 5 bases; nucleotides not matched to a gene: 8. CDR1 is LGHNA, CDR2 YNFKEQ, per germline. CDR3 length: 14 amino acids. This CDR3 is CASSPLAEGETQYF. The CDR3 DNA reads TGTGCCAGCAGTCCACTAGCGGAGGGGGAGACCCAGTACTTC.

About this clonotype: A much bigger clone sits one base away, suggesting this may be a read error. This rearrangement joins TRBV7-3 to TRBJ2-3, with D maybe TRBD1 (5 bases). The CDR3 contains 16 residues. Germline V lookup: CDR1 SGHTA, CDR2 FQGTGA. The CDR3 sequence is CASSLLPDVATGTQYF. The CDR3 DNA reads TGTGCCAGCAGCTTACTGCCGGATGTCGCCACAGGTACGCAGTATTTT.

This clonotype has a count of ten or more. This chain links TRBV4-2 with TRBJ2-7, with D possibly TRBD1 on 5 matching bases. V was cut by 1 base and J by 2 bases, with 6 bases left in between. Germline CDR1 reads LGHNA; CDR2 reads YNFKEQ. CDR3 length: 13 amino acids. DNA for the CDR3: TGTGCCAGCAGCCAAGGCAGGGCCTACGAGCAGTACTTC. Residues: CASSQGRAYEQYF.

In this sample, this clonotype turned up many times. As DNA, the CDR3 is TGTGCCAGTCGGGGGTATAGCACAGATACGCAGTATTTT. Translated, it gives CASRGYSTDTQYF. J is TRBJ2-3 and V is TRBV27; perhaps TRBD2 as D (6 bases). The CDR3 is made up of 13 amino acids. The V and J ends lost 9 bases and 0 bases respectively, with 10 bases between them. Germline V gene sequence: CDR1 MNHEY, CDR2 SMNVEV (reference sequence).

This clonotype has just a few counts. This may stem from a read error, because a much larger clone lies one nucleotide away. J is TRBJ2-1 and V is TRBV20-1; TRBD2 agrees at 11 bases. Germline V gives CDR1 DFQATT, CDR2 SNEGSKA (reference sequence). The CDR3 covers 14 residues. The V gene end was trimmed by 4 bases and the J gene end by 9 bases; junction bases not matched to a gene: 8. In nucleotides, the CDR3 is TGCAGTGCTACCGGGACTAGCGGCAGCACTGAGCAGTTCTTC. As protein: CSATGTSGSTEQFF.

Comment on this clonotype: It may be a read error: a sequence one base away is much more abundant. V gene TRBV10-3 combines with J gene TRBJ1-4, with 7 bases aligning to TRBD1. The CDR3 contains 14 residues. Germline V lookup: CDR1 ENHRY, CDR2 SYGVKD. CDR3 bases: TGTGCCACCAGTGAGCCAGGGGGTAATGAAAAACTGTTTTTT. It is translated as CATSEPGGNEKLFF.